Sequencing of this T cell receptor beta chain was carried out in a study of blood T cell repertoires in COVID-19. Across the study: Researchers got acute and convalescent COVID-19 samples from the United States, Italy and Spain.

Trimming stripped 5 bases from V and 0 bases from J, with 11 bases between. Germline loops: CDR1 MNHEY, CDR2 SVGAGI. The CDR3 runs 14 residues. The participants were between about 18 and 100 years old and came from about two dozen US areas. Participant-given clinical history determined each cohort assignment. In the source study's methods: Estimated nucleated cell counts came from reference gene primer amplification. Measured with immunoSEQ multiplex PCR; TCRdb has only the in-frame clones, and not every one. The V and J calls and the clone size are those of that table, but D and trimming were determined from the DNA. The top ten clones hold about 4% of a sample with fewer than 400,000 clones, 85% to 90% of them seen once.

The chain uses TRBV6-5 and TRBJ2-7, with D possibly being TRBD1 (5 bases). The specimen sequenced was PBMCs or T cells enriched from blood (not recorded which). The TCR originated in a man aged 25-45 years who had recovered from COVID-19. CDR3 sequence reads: CASSRMTDSYEQYF. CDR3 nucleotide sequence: TGTGCCAGCAGTCGGATGACAGACTCCTACGAGCAGTACTTC.